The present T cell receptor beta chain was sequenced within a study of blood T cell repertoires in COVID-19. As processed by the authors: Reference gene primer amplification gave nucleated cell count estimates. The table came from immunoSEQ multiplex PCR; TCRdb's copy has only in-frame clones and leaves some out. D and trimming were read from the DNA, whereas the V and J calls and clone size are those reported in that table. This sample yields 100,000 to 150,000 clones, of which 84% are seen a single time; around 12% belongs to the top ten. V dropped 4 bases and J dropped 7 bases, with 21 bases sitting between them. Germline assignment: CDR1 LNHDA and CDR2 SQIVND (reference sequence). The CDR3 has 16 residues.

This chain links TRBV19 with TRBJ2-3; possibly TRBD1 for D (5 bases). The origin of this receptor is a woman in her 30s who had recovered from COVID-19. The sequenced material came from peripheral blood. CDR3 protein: CASSTTAIRFENTQYF. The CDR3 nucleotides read TGTGCCAGTAGTACGACAGCGATTAGATTTGAAAATACGCAGTATTTT.